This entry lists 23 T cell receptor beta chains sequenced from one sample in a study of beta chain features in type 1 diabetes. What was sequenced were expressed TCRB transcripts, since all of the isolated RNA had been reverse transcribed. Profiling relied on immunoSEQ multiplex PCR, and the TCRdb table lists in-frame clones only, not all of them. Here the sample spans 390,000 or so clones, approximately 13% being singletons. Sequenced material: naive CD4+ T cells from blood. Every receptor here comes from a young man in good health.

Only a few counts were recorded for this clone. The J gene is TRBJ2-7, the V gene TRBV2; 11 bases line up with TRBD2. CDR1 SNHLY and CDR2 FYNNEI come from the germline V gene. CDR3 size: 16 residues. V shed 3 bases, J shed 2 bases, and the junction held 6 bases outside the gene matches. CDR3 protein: CASSDGLAGGTYEQYV. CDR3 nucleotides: TGTGCCAGCAGTGACGGGCTAGCGGGGGGAACCTACGAGCAGTACGTC.

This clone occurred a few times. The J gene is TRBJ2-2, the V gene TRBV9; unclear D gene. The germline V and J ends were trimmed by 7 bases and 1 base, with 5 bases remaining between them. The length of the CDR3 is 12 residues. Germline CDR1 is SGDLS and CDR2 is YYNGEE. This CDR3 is CASGVNTGELFF. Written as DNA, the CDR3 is TGTGCCAGCGGGGTGAACACCGGGGAGCTGTTTTTT.

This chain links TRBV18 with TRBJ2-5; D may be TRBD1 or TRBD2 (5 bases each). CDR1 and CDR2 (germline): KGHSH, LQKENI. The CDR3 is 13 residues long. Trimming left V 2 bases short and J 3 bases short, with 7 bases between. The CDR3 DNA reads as TGTGCCAGCTCACCAGGGACCAAAGAGACCCAGTACTTC. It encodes CASSPGTKETQYF.

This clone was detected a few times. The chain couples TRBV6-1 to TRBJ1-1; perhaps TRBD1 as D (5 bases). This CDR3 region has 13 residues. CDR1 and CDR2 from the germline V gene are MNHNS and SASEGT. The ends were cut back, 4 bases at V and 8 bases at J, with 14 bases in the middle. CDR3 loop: CASSGSGRLEAFF. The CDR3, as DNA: TGTGCCAGCAGTGGTTCAGGGCGGTTAGAAGCTTTCTTT.

CDR3 protein: CASSLEDPVIQGARRAFF. The CDR3 DNA is TGTGCCAGCAGCCTAGAAGATCCAGTTATACAGGGGGCGCGAAGAGCTTTCTTT. The chain has TRBV7-9 and TRBJ1-1; 9 bases match TRBD1. Unmatched junction bases numbered 23, after V lost 5 bases and J lost 10 bases. The CDR3 sequence is 18 residues long. Germline V gene lookup returns CDR1 SEHNR and CDR2 FQNEAQ (reference sequence).

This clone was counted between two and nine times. CDR3 amino acids: CASSPTGGGHTF. The CDR3 nucleotides read TGTGCCAGCAGTCCGACAGGGGGAGGACACACCTTC. V is TRBV2 and J is TRBJ1-2; 9 nucleotides align to TRBD1. The CDR3 sequence is 12 residues long. The trim removed 5 bases at V and 12 bases at J, leaving 7 bases unmatched. Germline V gives CDR1 SNHLY, CDR2 FYNNEI.

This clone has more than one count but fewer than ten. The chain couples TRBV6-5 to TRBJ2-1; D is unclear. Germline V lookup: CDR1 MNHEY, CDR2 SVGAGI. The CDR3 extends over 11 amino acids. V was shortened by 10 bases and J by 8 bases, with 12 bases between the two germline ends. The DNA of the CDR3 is TGTGCCACCGTAGTTTTGGATGAGCAGTTCTTC. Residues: CATVVLDEQFF.

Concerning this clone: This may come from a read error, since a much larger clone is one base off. The CDR3 loop reads CASSLETGELFF. CDR3 in DNA: TGTGCCAGCAGCTTGGAAACCGGGGAGCTGTTTTTT. The chain carries TRBV5-4 and TRBJ2-2; D uncertain. The CDR3 length is 12 residues. V was pared by 0 bases and J by 5 bases, with 2 bases between. Germline CDR1 SGHNT, CDR2 YYREEE (reference sequence).

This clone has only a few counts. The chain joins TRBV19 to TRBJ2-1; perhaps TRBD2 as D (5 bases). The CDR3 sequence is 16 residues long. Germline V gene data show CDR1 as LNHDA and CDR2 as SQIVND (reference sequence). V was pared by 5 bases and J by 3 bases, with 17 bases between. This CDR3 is CASSSQRPQVYNEQFF. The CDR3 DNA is TGTGCCAGTAGTTCCCAGCGGCCGCAGGTCTACAATGAGCAGTTCTTC.

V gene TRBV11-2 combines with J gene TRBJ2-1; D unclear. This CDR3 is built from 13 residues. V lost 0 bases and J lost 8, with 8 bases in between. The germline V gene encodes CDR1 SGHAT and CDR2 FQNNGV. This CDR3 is CASSLEPVDEQFF. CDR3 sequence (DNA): TGTGCCAGCAGCTTAGAACCCGTGGATGAGCAGTTCTTC.

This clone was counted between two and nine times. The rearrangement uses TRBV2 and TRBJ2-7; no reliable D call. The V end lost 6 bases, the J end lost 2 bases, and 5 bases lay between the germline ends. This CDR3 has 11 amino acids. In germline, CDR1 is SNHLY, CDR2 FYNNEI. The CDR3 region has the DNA TGTGCCAGCAGAGCGACCTACGAGCAGTACGTC. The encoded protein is CASRATYEQYV.

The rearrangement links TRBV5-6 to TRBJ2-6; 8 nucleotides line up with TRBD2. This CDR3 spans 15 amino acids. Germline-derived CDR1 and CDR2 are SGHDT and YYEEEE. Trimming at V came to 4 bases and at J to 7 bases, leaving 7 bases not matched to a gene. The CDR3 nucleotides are TGTGCCAGCAGCCCATCGGGGGGGGCTGCCAACGTCCTGACTTTC. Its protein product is CASSPSGGAANVLTF.

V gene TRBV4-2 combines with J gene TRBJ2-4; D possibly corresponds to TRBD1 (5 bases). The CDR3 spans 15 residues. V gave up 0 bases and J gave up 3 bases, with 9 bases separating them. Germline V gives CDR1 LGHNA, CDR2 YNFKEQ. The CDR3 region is CASSQDRASKNIQYF. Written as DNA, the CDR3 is TGTGCCAGCAGCCAAGACAGGGCGAGCAAAAACATTCAGTACTTC.

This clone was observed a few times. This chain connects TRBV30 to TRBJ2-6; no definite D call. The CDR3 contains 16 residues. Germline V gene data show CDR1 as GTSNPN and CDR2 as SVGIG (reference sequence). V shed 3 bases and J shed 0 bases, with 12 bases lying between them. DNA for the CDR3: TGTGCCTGGAGGTATGAGATGTCCTCTGGGGCCAACGTCCTGACTTTC. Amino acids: CAWRYEMSSGANVLTF.

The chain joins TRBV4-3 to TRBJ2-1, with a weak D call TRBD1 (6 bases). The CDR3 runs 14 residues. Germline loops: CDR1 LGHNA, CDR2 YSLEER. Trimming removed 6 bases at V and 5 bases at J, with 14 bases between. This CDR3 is CASSPQTGNNEQFF. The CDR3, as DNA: TGCGCCAGCAGTCCACAGACAGGAAACAATGAGCAGTTCTTC.

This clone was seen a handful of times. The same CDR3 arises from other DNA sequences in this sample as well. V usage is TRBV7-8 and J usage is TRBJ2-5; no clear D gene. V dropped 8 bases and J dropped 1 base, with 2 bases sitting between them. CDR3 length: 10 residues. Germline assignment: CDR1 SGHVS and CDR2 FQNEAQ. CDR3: CASSQETQYF. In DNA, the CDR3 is TGTGCCAGCTCCCAAGAGACCCAGTACTTC.

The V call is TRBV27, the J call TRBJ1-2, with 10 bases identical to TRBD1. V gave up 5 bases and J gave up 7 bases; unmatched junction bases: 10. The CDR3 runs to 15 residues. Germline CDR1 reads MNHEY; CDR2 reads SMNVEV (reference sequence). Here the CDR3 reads CASSAIRQGAGGYTF. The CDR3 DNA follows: TGTGCCAGCAGTGCGATCCGACAGGGGGCGGGTGGCTACACCTTC.

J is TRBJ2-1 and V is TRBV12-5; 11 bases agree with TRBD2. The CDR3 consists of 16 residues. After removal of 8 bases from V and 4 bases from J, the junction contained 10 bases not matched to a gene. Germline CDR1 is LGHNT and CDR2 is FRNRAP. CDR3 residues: CASTPSGTSGYNEQFF. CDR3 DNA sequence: TGTGCTAGTACCCCCTCCGGGACTAGCGGTTACAATGAGCAGTTCTTC.

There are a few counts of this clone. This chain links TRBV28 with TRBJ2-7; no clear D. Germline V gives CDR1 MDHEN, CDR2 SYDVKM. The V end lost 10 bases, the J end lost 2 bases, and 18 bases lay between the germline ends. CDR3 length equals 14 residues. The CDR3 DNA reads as TGTGCCACCCCCAGTGGCAGTCCACCCTACGAGCAGTACTTC. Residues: CATPSGSPPYEQYF.

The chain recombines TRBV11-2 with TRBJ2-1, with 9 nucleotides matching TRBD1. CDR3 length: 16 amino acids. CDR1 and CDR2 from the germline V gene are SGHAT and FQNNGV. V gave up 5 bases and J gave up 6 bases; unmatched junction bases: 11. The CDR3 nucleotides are TGTGCCAGCAGCCCCCTACAGGGGGCCCAGGGCAATGAGCAGTTCTTC. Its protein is CASSPLQGAQGNEQFF.

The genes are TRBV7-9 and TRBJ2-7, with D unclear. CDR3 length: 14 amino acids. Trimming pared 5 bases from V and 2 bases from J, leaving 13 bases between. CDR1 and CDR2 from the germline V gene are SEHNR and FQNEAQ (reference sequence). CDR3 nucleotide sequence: TGTGCCAGCAGCCCCCGGCCAAGGACCTACGAGCAGTACTTC. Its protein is CASSPRPRTYEQYF.

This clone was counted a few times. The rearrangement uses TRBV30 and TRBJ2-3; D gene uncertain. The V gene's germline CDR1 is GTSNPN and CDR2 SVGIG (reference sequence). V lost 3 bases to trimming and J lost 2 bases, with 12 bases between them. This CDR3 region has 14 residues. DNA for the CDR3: TGTGCCTGGAGGTGGGGAAAACTCACAGATACGCAGTATTTT. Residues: CAWRWGKLTDTQYF.

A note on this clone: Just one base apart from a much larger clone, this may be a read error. Written as DNA, the CDR3 is TGTGCCAGCAGCTTATCTGGGGCCAACGTCCTGACTTTC. The encoded protein is CASSLSGANVLTF. The V call is TRBV11-2, the J call TRBJ2-6; the D is unclear. The CDR3 has 13 residues. V lost 2 bases and J 1 base, leaving 0 bases between the germline ends. CDR1 is SGHAT and CDR2 is FQNNGV in the germline V gene.